One T cell receptor beta chain is described in this entry. The data belong to a study of blood T cell repertoires in COVID-19. Method: immunoSEQ multiplex PCR; TCRdb's copy keeps in-frame clones and lacks some. The sample includes 200,000 to 250,000 clones, 89% of them seen just once. The sequenced sample consisted of peripheral blood. This receptor was taken from a woman aged 40 to 49 with acute or convalescent COVID-19.

CDR3 region: CASSLFSLVDKVGQESTGELFF. In DNA, the CDR3 is TGTGCCAGCAGCTTATTTAGTTTGGTGGATAAGGTGGGGCAGGAGTCCACCGGGGAGCTGTTTTTT. This rearrangement joins TRBV7-6 to TRBJ2-2, with D perhaps matching TRBD1 (5 bases). V lost 2 bases and J lost 4, with 32 bases in between. CDR1 SGHVS and CDR2 FNYEAQ come from the germline V gene. The CDR3 is 22 residues long.